The 6 T cell receptor beta chains below were found in one sample sequenced in a study of human T cells and chemical hapten exposure (dated by TCRdb to 2020 to 2022). Total RNA was extracted from unfractionated whole blood that had been collected in Tempus Blood RNA tubes. Library method: 5' RACE. TCRdb records Illumina MiSeq as the sequencer. TCRdb trimmed the raw reads at Q25, called clones with MiXCR and kept productive beta chains. Each entry merges the rows of one CDR3 protein and shows their most common DNA and genes. In all, the sample holds 130,000 or so distinct CDR3 sequences, and 4.1% of those were seen once. The biggest ten clones account for around 1.4% of the sample. The receptors derive from a female donor in good health.

This clonotype was recorded at least ten times. The rearrangement joins TRBV6-5 to TRBJ2-1; D call uncertain. The CDR3 is 14 residues long. Trimming left V 6 bases short and J 4 bases short, with 13 bases between. Germline CDR1 and CDR2: MNHEY and SVGAGI. Written as DNA, the CDR3 is TGTGCCAGCAGCCGGTCCACGAATTACAATGAGCAGTTCTTC. Translation: CASSRSTNYNEQFF.

In this sample, this clonotype turned up many times. The chain carries TRBV20-1 and TRBJ2-4, with unresolved D. Germline CDR1 reads DFQATT; CDR2 reads SNEGSKA (reference sequence). Trimming stripped 1 base from V and 8 bases from J, with 9 bases between. CDR3 length: 12 amino acids. The CDR3 spells CSARGPGYIQYF. CDR3 bases: TGCAGTGCTAGAGGCCCCGGCTACATTCAGTACTTC.

This clonotype was observed a few times. The gene calls are TRBV9 and TRBJ2-6, with D perhaps being TRBD1 or TRBD2 (6 bases each). The germline CDR1 and CDR2 sequences are SGDLS and YYNGEE. The CDR3 has 17 residues. V shed 4 bases and J shed 1 base, with 15 bases lying between them. Written as DNA, the CDR3 is TGTGCCAGCAGCTCGGGGGACATTATGTCTGGGGCCAACGTCCTGACTTTC. Translated, it gives CASSSGDIMSGANVLTF.

This clonotype was seen a few times. CDR3 protein: CASSLGTPTETQYF. CDR3 nucleotides: TGTGCCAGCAGCTTAGGGACCCCCACAGAGACCCAGTACTTC. The J gene is TRBJ2-5, the V gene TRBV7-8; D is unclear. Trimming stripped 1 base from V and 4 bases from J, with 10 bases between. This CDR3 region has 14 residues. Germline lookup yields CDR1 SGHVS and CDR2 FQNEAQ.

This clonotype has a handful of counts. The chain carries TRBV4-2 and TRBJ1-1, with unresolved D. The V end was cut by 0 bases, the J end by 1 base, with 6 bases between. Germline V gives CDR1 LGHNA, CDR2 YNFKEQ. This CDR3 region has 14 residues. The CDR3 protein is CASSQDPSNTEAFF. In DNA, the CDR3 is TGTGCCAGCAGCCAAGATCCTTCGAACACTGAAGCTTTCTTT.

This clonotype was observed at least ten times. The genes are TRBV3-1 and TRBJ2-1; tentative D call: TRBD1 (6 bases). V lost 1 base and J lost 4, with 17 bases in between. Germline V gene lookup returns CDR1 LGHDT and CDR2 YNNKEL (reference sequence). The CDR3 totals 17 residues. CDR3 region: CASSQALGQLLYNEQFF. The DNA of the CDR3 is TGTGCCAGCAGCCAAGCCCTAGGACAGCTCCTTTACAATGAGCAGTTCTTC.